Following are 28 T cell receptor beta chains from one sample sequenced in a study of blood T cells in healthy people across ages. Then a second PCR, running roughly 6 to 11 cycles, was carried out with a sample-barcoded 5' primer and a J-beta primer mix. MiXCR was run by TCRdb on the 5' RACE reads, yielding one entry per CDR3 protein. The data hold around 1,600,000 distinct CDR3 sequences, with roughly 43% observed a single time. The sequencing input was blood. The receptor source for this set is a woman under 30 in good health.

A note on this clonotype: The junction and the germline gene differ at one end; a read error may be behind it. The rearrangement joins TRBV30 to TRBJ1-5, with TRBD1 matching 7 bases. Germline values: CDR1 GTSNPN, CDR2 SVGIG (reference sequence). This CDR3 spans 14 amino acids. CDR3 coding DNA: TGTGTCTGGAGGGGGGGACAGCCTAATCAGCCCCAGCATTTT. It yields the protein CVWRGGQPNQPQHF. The variable domain in full, with the rest retrieved from reference TRBV30 and TRBJ1-5, is SQTIHQWPATLVQPVGSPLSLECTVEGTSNPNLYWYRQAAGRGLQLLFYSVGIGQISSEVPQNLSASRPQDRQFILSSKKLLLSDSGFYLCVWRGGQPNQPQHFGDGTRLSIL.

This rearrangement joins TRBV7-2 to TRBJ2-3; D not certain. The CDR3 has 16 amino acids. V lost 1 base and J lost 2, with 13 bases in between. CDR1 is SGHTA and CDR2 is FQGNSA in the germline V gene. This CDR3 reads CASSLVARGTTDTQYF. In DNA, the CDR3 is TGTGCCAGCAGCTTAGTCGCGCGCGGAACCACAGATACGCAGTATTTT.

Only a few counts were recorded for this clonotype. A junction end diverges from the germline sequence, so it may reflect a read error. The chain joins TRBV11-2 to TRBJ2-4; TRBD1 is a possible D gene (6 bases). The CDR3 contains 13 residues. The germline V gene encodes CDR1 SGHAT and CDR2 FQNNGV. The CDR3 loop is CASSVDRKNIQYF. DNA for the CDR3: TGTGCCAGCAGCGTAGACAGGAAAAACATTCAGTACTTC.

V is TRBV20-1 and J is TRBJ1-3, with D possibly TRBD1 on 5 matching bases. V shed 6 bases and J shed 0 bases, with 15 bases lying between them. The CDR3 loop spans 15 amino acids. The germline V gene has CDR1 DFQATT and CDR2 SNEGSKA (reference sequence). The CDR3, as DNA: TGCAGTGCCAGCCCAGACAGTAACTCTGGAAACACCATATATTTT. It yields the protein CSASPDSNSGNTIYF.

The CDR3 DNA follows: TGTGCCAGCAGTTACTCCCGACAGAGCAACTATGGCTACACCTTC. This codes for CASSYSRQSNYGYTF. The rearrangement uses TRBV6-6 and TRBJ1-2, with D tentatively TRBD1 (5 bases). Trimming cost V 0 bases and J 2 bases, with 10 bases left between them. Germline CDR1 reads MNHNY; CDR2 reads SVGAGI (reference sequence). CDR3 length: 15 amino acids.

The V gene is TRBV2, the J gene TRBJ1-2; D possibly corresponds to TRBD1 (5 bases). Trimming removed 4 bases at V and 1 base at J, with 10 bases between. This CDR3 is 14 amino acids long. Germline loops: CDR1 SNHLY, CDR2 FYNNEI. As DNA, the CDR3 is TGTGCCAGCAGTGCAGGGCTTGATAACTATGGCTACACCTTC. Translated, it gives CASSAGLDNYGYTF.

Only a few counts were recorded for this clonotype. The chain employs TRBV6-5 and TRBJ2-4; D could derive from TRBD1 or TRBD2 (6 bases each). V was shortened by 6 bases and J by 13 bases, with 19 bases between the two germline ends. The germline V gene encodes CDR1 MNHEY and CDR2 SVGAGI. This CDR3 has 13 residues. The CDR3, as DNA: TGTGCCAGCAGGACGACCCGGGAGACAGGACAGTACTTC. Its protein is CASRTTRETGQYF.

The chain uses TRBV20-1 and TRBJ2-5; D might be TRBD1 (5 bases). CDR1 is DFQATT, CDR2 SNEGSKA, per germline (reference sequence). V dropped 6 bases and J dropped 3 bases, with 11 bases sitting between them. The CDR3 has 12 amino acids. The CDR3 sequence is CSAQGPKETQYF. The CDR3 DNA reads as TGCAGTGCCCAGGGCCCTAAAGAGACCCAGTACTTC.

The sample holds a few counts of this clonotype. The chain recombines TRBV6-6 with TRBJ2-5; D unresolved. The CDR3 has 14 residues. Germline values: CDR1 MNHNY, CDR2 SVGAGI (reference sequence). Trimming took off 5 bases at V and 3 bases at J, with 13 bases between the two ends. The DNA for the CDR3 is TGTGCCAGCAGTCCCATGGTTGGTAAAGAGACCCAGTACTTC. It encodes CASSPMVGKETQYF.

A few counts support this clonotype. In DNA form, the CDR3 reads TGTGCCACCAGCAGAGATATGGTAGGAGGGAGTTCCTACAATGAGCAGTTCTTC. As protein: CATSRDMVGGSSYNEQFF. This chain uses TRBV15 with TRBJ2-1; TRBD2 is a possible D gene (6 bases). Trimming took 0 bases from V and 1 from J, leaving 16 bases between them. The germline CDR1 and CDR2 sequences are LNHNV and YYDKDF (reference sequence). There are 18 residues in the CDR3.

This clonotype has a handful of counts. V is TRBV12-3 or TRBV12-4 and J is TRBJ2-3; 8 nucleotides match TRBD1. V shed 6 bases and J 11 bases; nucleotides not matched to a gene: 16. The CDR3 consists of 15 residues. CDR3: CASSTGTGPTGVQYF. The DNA for the CDR3 is TGTGCCAGCAGCACCGGGACAGGCCCGACCGGAGTGCAGTATTTT.

The J gene is TRBJ2-4, the V gene TRBV2; D might be TRBD2 (6 bases). The J call could be wrong; TRBJ2-7 is a better fit for the DNA end. CDR1 is SNHLY and CDR2 is FYNNEI in the germline V gene. This CDR3 is 17 amino acids long. The CDR3 DNA follows: TGTGCCAGCAGCCAAATCCGAACGGGACGACTAGAATACGAGCAGTACTTC. Protein product: CASSQIRTGRLEYEQYF.

This chain connects TRBV6-5 to TRBJ2-2; D is possibly TRBD2 (6 bases). This CDR3 region has 16 residues. V was clipped by 6 bases and J by 0 bases, with 14 bases between them. Germline V CDR1 and CDR2: MNHEY, SVGAGI. The CDR3 nucleotides are TGTGCCAGCAGCGAGCCTGCGGGGTCGAACACCGGGGAGCTGTTTTTT. It is translated as CASSEPAGSNTGELFF.

This clonotype showed up just a few times. The gene calls are TRBV12-3 or TRBV12-4 and TRBJ1-2, with D perhaps TRBD1 (6 bases). V gave up 4 bases and J gave up 6 bases, with 12 bases separating them. The CDR3 consists of 13 residues. The CDR3, as DNA: TGTGCCAGCAGTTCAACAGGGTGGGATGGCTACACCTTC. Translating it yields CASSSTGWDGYTF.

The V and J genes are TRBV6-5 and TRBJ2-3, with 7 bases fitting TRBD2. In germline, CDR1 is MNHEY, CDR2 SVGAGI. CDR3 length: 16 residues. Losses at the gene ends were 2 bases for V and 2 bases for J; bases not matched to a gene: 7. The CDR3 region is CASSYTASGITDTQYF. In nucleotides, the CDR3 is TGTGCCAGCAGTTACACGGCTAGCGGTATCACAGATACGCAGTATTTT.

The genes are TRBV20-1 and TRBJ2-3; D perhaps matches TRBD2 (6 bases). The CDR3 runs 14 residues. Trimming shortened V by 3 bases and J by 2 bases, and 12 bases separated the two germline ends. Germline-derived CDR1 and CDR2 are DFQATT and SNEGSKA (reference sequence). This chain's CDR3 is CSASGGPITDTQYF. The CDR3, as DNA: TGCAGTGCTAGCGGGGGACCTATCACAGATACGCAGTATTTT.

This rearrangement joins TRBV29-1 to TRBJ1-2, with D possibly TRBD1 on 6 matching bases. V lost 7 bases and J lost 8, with 20 bases in between. This CDR3 is built from 13 residues. The germline V gene encodes CDR1 SQVTM and CDR2 ANQGSEA. In DNA, the CDR3 is TGCAGCGGAAGAAGGAGCGGGGGCGACGGCTACACCTTC. Protein: CSGRRSGGDGYTF.

The sample holds a few counts of this clonotype. This chain connects TRBV20-1 to TRBJ1-6, with 8 nucleotides matching TRBD1. The CDR3 has 14 residues. Per germline, CDR1 DFQATT and CDR2 SNEGSKA (reference sequence). Trimming at V came to 5 bases and at J to 7 bases, leaving 7 bases not matched to a gene. In DNA form, the CDR3 reads TGCAGTGCTTGGACAGGGCAGTTGAATTCACCCCTCCACTTT. Amino acids: CSAWTGQLNSPLHF.

The chain joins TRBV9 to TRBJ2-1; 10 bases match TRBD1. The CDR3 has 16 residues. The ends lost 4 bases at V and 2 bases at J; junction bases unmatched: 6. Germline assignment: CDR1 SGDLS and CDR2 YYNGEE. CDR3 sequence: CASSSRDRGPYNEQFF. As DNA, the CDR3 is TGTGCCAGCAGCAGCCGGGACAGGGGTCCCTACAATGAGCAGTTCTTC.

This clonotype was picked up a small number of times. The chain combines TRBV25-1 with TRBJ1-4, with no clear D. Per germline, CDR1 MGHDK and CDR2 SYGVNS. The length of the CDR3 is 15 residues. V lost 3 bases and J 0 bases, leaving 8 bases between the germline ends. The CDR3 bases are TGTGCCAGCAGTGATCGGGTAACAACTAATGAAAAACTGTTTTTT. As protein: CASSDRVTTNEKLFF.

This clonotype appeared a few times. The chain has TRBV27 and TRBJ1-2, with no clear D. This CDR3 region has 12 residues. Germline CDR1 is MNHEY and CDR2 is SMNVEV (reference sequence). Trimming stripped 6 bases from V and 8 bases from J, with 13 bases between. In DNA form, the CDR3 reads TGTGCCAGCAGAAGTGGACCAGGCGGCTACACCTTC. Translated: CASRSGPGGYTF.

This chain links TRBV20-1 with TRBJ2-3; TRBD2 matches at 9 bases. Unmatched junction bases numbered 11, after V lost 6 bases and J lost 7 bases. The CDR3 runs to 14 residues. Germline lookup yields CDR1 DFQATT and CDR2 SNEGSKA (reference sequence). The DNA for the CDR3 is TGCAGTGCCAAGATTAGCGGGAGCCCGAATACGCAGTATTTT. This gives the protein CSAKISGSPNTQYF.

The CDR3 loop reads CASSPFGGGNYNEQFF. The CDR3 nucleotides are TGTGCCAGCAGTCCCTTTGGCGGGGGCAACTACAATGAGCAGTTCTTC. The genes are TRBV2 and TRBJ2-1, with D possibly TRBD2 on 7 matching bases. CDR1 is SNHLY, CDR2 FYNNEI, per germline. The CDR3 is 16 amino acids. V lost 5 bases to trimming and J lost 3 bases, with 17 bases between them.

This clonotype showed up just a few times. The V and J genes are TRBV30 and TRBJ1-2, with 8 bases identical to TRBD1. CDR1 and CDR2 from the germline V gene are GTSNPN and SVGIG (reference sequence). The CDR3 has 14 amino acids. The V and J ends lost 6 bases and 1 base, in that order; junction bases with no gene match: 7. CDR3 coding DNA: TGTGCCTGTACGACAGGGGTCTTTAACTATGGCTACACCTTC. Encoded protein: CACTTGVFNYGYTF.

The chain carries TRBV20-1 and TRBJ1-2; TRBD1 matches at 7 bases. Germline CDR1 reads DFQATT; CDR2 reads SNEGSKA (reference sequence). V shed 0 bases, J shed 1 base, and the junction held 5 bases outside the gene matches. This CDR3 region has 15 residues. This CDR3 reads CSARDRDSINYGYTF. In nucleotides, the CDR3 is TGCAGTGCTAGAGATCGGGACAGCATTAACTATGGCTACACCTTC.

V gene TRBV12-3 or TRBV12-4 combines with J gene TRBJ1-6; no firm D call. Trimming removed 5 bases at V and 6 bases at J, with 17 bases between. CDR3 length: 16 residues. CDR3 in amino acids: CASSNSGSKINSPLHF. The DNA for the CDR3 is TGTGCCAGCAGTAACTCCGGGTCCAAAATTAATTCACCCCTCCACTTT.

CDR3 nucleotide sequence: TGTGCCAGCAGCTTAAGTGCCGCTAATGAAAAACTGTTTTTT. Translation: CASSLSAANEKLFF. The chain joins TRBV7-2 to TRBJ1-4; D remains unclear. The germline V gene encodes CDR1 SGHTA and CDR2 FQGNSA. Trimming shortened V by 2 bases and J by 3 bases, and 7 bases separated the two germline ends. CDR3 size: 14 residues.

This chain joins TRBV3-1 and TRBJ2-1; TRBD1 aligns across 8 bases. The CDR3 loop spans 16 amino acids. Germline-derived CDR1 and CDR2 are LGHDT and YNNKEL (reference sequence). J lost 8 bases, V lost 4 bases, and 13 bases had no gene match. The chain's CDR3 is CASSPYGQGRLHEQFF. The CDR3 nucleotides read TGTGCCAGCAGCCCTTACGGACAGGGCCGGTTGCATGAGCAGTTCTTC.